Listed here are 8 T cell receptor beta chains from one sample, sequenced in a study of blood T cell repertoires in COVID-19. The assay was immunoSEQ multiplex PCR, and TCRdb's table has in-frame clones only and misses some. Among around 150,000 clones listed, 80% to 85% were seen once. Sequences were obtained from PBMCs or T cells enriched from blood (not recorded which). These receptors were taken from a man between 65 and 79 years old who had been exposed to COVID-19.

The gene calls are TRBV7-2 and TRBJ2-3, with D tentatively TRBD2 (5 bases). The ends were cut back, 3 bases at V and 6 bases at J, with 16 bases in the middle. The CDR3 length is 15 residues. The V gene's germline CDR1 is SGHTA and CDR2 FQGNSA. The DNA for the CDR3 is TGTGCCAGCAGCTTTCCAGGCATGGGAGCGGATACGCAGTATTTT. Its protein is CASSFPGMGADTQYF.

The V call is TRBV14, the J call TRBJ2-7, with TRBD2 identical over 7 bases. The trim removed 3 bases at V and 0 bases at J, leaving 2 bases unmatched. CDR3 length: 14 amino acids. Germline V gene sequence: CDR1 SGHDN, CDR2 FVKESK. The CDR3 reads CASSHRDYSYEQYF. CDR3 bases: TGTGCCAGCAGCCACCGGGACTACTCCTACGAGCAGTACTTC. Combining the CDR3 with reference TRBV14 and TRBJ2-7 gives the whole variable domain EAGVTQFPSHSVIEKGQTVTLRCDPISGHDNLYWYRRVMGKEIKFLLHFVKESKQDESGMPNNRFLAERTGGTYSTLKVQPAELEDSGVYFCASSHRDYSYEQYFGPGTRLTVT.

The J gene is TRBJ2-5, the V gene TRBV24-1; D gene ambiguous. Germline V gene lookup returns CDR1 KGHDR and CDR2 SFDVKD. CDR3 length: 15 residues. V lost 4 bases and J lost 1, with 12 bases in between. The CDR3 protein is CATSDPSRGQETQYF. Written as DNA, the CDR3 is TGTGCCACCAGTGACCCGTCGAGAGGCCAAGAGACCCAGTACTTC.

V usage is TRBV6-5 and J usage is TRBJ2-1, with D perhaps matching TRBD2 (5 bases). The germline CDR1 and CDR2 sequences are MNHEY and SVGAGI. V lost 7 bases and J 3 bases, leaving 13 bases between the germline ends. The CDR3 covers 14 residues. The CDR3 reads CASTRLGVYNEQFF. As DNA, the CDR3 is TGTGCCAGCACCCGCTTGGGAGTCTACAATGAGCAGTTCTTC.

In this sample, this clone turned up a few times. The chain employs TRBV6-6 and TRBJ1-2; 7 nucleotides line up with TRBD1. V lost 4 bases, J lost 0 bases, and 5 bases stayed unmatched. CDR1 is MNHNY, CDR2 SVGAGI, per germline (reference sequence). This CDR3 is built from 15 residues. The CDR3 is CASSWTGGTNYGYTF. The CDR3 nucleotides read TGTGCCAGCAGTTGGACAGGTGGGACTAACTATGGCTACACCTTC.

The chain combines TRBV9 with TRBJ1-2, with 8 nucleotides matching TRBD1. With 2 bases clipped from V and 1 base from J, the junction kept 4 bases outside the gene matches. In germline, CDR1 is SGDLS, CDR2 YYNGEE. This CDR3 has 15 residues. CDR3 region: CASSVGQGNNYGYTF. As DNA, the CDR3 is TGTGCCAGCAGCGTCGGACAGGGCAATAACTATGGCTACACCTTC.

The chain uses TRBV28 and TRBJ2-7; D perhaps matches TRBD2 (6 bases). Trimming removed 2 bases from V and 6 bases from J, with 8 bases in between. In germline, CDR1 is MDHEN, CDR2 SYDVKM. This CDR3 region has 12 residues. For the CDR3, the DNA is TGTGCCAGCAGTTTAAAGGGAGGCGAGCAGTACTTC. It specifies CASSLKGGEQYF.

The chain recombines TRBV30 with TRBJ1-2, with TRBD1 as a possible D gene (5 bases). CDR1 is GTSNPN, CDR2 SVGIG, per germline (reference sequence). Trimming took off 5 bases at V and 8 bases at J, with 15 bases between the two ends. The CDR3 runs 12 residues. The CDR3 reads CAWARRGPGYTF. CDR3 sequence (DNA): TGTGCCTGGGCTCGGAGGGGCCCGGGCTACACCTTC.